Many counts were recorded for the clone carrying this TCR beta chain. No antigen is known for it. It was RNA transcripts that yielded the amplified TCR beta CDR3 regions. First-round RT-PCR targeting the TCR CDR3 was performed with the HTBI primer set. TCRdb fed the multiplex PCR reads into MiXCR, producing one record per CDR3 protein. The sample holds about 680,000 distinct CDR3 sequences, around a third seen once. This entry comes from a study of T cells in Graves' hyperthyroidism and ophthalmopathy. Study findings and constraints: Blood also carried most thyroid clonotypes expanded above 0.001.

This CDR3 is 16 amino acids long. Germline V lookup: CDR1 SGHTA, CDR2 FQGNSA. The junction had 3 bases not matched to a gene; V was cut back by 5 bases and J by 0 bases. Specimen: blood. The clonotype was recovered from a woman in her thirties or forties with Graves' hyperthyroidism. V is TRBV7-2 and J is TRBJ2-6, with 8 bases identical to TRBD1. The CDR3 reads CASSLTGGSGANVLTF. The CDR3 nucleotides read TGTGCCAGCAGCCTCACAGGGGGCTCTGGGGCCAACGTCCTGACTTTC.